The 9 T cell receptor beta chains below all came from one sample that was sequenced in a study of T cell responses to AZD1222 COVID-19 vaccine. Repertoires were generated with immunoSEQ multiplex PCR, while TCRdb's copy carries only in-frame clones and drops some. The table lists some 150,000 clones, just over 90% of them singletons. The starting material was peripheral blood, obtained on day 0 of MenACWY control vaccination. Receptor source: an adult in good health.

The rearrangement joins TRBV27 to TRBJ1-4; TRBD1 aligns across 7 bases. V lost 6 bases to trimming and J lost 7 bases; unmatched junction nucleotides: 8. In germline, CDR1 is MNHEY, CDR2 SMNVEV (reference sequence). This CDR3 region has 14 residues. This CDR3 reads CASSSGGFGEKLFF. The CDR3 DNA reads TGTGCCAGCAGCTCAGGGGGATTCGGTGAAAAACTGTTTTTT.

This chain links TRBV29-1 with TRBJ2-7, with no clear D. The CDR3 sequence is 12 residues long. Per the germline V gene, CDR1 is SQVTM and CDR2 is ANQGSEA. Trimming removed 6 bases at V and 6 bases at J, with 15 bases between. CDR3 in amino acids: CSVPLRKGEQYF. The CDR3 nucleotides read TGCAGCGTCCCCCTAAGGAAGGGCGAGCAGTACTTC.

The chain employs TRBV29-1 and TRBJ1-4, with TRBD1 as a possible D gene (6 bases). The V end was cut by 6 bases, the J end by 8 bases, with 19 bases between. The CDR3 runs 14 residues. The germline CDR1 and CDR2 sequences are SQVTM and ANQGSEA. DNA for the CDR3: TGCAGCGTCACTGAGGACAGAACGGGGGAAAAACTGTTTTTT. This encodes CSVTEDRTGEKLFF.

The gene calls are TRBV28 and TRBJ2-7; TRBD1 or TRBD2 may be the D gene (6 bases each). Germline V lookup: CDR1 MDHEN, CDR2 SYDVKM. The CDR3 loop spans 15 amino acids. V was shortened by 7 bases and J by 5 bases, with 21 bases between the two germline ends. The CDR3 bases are TGTGCCAGCACCATTAGTATCGGGGGCGGCCACGAGCAGTACTTC. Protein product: CASTISIGGGHEQYF. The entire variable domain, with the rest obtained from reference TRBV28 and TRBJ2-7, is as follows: DVKVTQSSRYLVKRTGEKVFLECVQDMDHENMFWYRQDPGLGLRLIYFSYDVKMKEKGDIPEGYSVSREKKERFSLILESASTNQTSMYLCASTISIGGGHEQYFGPGTRLTVT.

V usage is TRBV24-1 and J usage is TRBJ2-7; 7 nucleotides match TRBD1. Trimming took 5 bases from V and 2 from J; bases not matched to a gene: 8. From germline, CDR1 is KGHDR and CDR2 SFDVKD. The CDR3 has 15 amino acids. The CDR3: CATSVLYRGPYEQYF. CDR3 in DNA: TGTGCCACCAGTGTCCTCTACAGGGGCCCCTACGAGCAGTACTTC.

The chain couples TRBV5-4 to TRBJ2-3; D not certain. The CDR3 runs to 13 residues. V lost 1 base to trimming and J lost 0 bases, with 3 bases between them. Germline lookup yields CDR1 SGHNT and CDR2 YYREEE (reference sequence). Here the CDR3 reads CASSLSSTDTQYF. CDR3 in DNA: TGTGCCAGCAGCTTGAGCAGCACAGATACGCAGTATTTT.

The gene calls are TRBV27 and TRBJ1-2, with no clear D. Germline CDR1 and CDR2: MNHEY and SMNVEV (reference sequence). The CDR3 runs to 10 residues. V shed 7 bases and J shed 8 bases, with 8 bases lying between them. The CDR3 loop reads CASTTRGYTF. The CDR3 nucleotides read TGTGCCAGCACTACGCGAGGCTACACCTTC.

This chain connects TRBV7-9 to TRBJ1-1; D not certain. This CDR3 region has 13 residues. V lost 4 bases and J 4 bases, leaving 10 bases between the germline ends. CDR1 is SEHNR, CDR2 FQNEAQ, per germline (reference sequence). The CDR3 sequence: CASSYEGGTEAFF. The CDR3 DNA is TGTGCCAGCAGCTATGAGGGTGGCACTGAAGCTTTCTTT.

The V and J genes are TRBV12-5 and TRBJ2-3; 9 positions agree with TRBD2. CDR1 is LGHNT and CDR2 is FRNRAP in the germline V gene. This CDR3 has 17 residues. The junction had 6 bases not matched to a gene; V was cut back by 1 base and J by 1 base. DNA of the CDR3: TGTGCTAGTGGTTTGGAAGGTAGCGGGGGAGGCACAGATACGCAGTATTTT. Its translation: CASGLEGSGGGTDTQYF. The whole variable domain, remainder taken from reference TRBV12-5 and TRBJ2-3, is DARVTQTPRHKVTEMGQEVTMRCQPILGHNTVFWYRQTMMQGLELLAYFRNRAPLDDSGMPKDRFSAEMPDATLATLKIQPSEPRDSAVYFCASGLEGSGGGTDTQYFGPGTRLTVL.